This T cell receptor beta chain came from a study of T cell responses to AZD1222 COVID-19 vaccine. The V gene end was trimmed by 5 bases and the J gene end by 6 bases; junction bases not matched to a gene: 1. The CDR3 sequence is 11 residues long. Germline V gene sequence: CDR1 SGHVS, CDR2 FNYEAQ. The assay was immunoSEQ multiplex PCR, and TCRdb's table has in-frame clones only and misses some. The sample carries around 110,000 clones, almost 90% recorded once. Study findings and constraints: Most donors were white British and more were female, and clonal diversity was possibly underestimated.

With regard to this clone: Its antigen is still unknown.

The receptor comes from an adult in good health. The chain recombines TRBV7-6 with TRBJ2-7; 7 bases are shared with TRBD2. The sample here was peripheral blood, taken on day 0 of AZD1222 vaccination. The CDR3: CASSTGGEQYF. The CDR3 nucleotides are TGTGCCAGCAGCACGGGGGGCGAGCAGTACTTC.